These T cell receptor beta chains were read from a single sample in a study of T cells in Graves' hyperthyroidism and ophthalmopathy. TCRdb used MiXCR to reprocess the multiplex PCR reads, holding one entry per CDR3 protein. The table shows 500,000 to 650,000 distinct CDR3 sequences, with around 15% occurring only once. The sequenced sample was blood. The receptors shown here come from a woman aged 40 to 50 with Graves' hyperthyroidism. The CDR3 runs from the conserved cysteine through the conserved F or W. Each record gives: clone size, D gene, V gene, J gene, CDR3 protein, CDR3 DNA. D genes are given only for firm matches. Clone size is given for some rows only: seen once, a few or many times, or a class if the clone is expanded.

clone_size: many
d_call: -
v_call: TRBV27
j_call: TRBJ1-2
cdr3_aa: CASSPATGLDYGYTF
cdr3_nt: TGTGCCAGCAGTCCCGCGACAGGTCTGGACTATGGCTACACCTTC

clone_size: -
d_call: -
v_call: TRBV2
j_call: TRBJ1-1
cdr3_aa: CASIWSGHTEVFF
cdr3_nt: TGTGCCAGCATTTGGAGCGGTCACACTGAAGTTTTCTTT

clone_size: many
d_call: TRBD2
v_call: TRBV10-3
j_call: TRBJ2-7
cdr3_aa: CAISESGLAPDYEQYF
cdr3_nt: TGTGCCATCAGTGAGTCGGGACTAGCGCCGGACTACGAGCAGTACTTC

clone_size: -
d_call: TRBD1
v_call: TRBV6-2/TRBV6-3
j_call: TRBJ2-1
cdr3_aa: CASSYAPGGVYNEQSF
cdr3_nt: TGTGCCAGCAGTTACGCCCCAGGGGGTGTTTACAATGAGCAGTCCTTC

clone_size: many
d_call: -
v_call: TRBV12-3/TRBV12-4
j_call: TRBJ2-1
cdr3_aa: CASSLLAGSEQFF
cdr3_nt: TGTGCCAGCAGTTTATTAGCCGGAAGTGAGCAGTTCTTC

clone_size: -
d_call: -
v_call: TRBV27
j_call: TRBJ2-7
cdr3_aa: CASSLVGRNYEQYF
cdr3_nt: TGTGCCAGCAGTTTAGTCGGCAGGAACTACGAGCAGTACTTC

clone_size: few
d_call: -
v_call: TRBV14
j_call: TRBJ1-2
cdr3_aa: CASSPWGVYGYTF
cdr3_nt: TGTGCCAGCAGCCCCTGGGGGGTTTACGGCTACACCTTC

clone_size: few
d_call: -
v_call: TRBV10-2
j_call: TRBJ2-7
cdr3_aa: CASGGTPYEQYF
cdr3_nt: TGCGCCAGCGGGGGCACACCATACGAGCAGTACTTC

clone_size: many
d_call: -
v_call: TRBV18
j_call: TRBJ1-1
cdr3_aa: CASSQSRDTEAFF
cdr3_nt: TGTGCCAGCTCCCAATCGAGGGACACTGAAGCTTTCTTT

clone_size: many
d_call: TRBD2
v_call: TRBV28
j_call: TRBJ2-3
cdr3_aa: CASSFLSGSDTQYF
cdr3_nt: TGTGCCAGCAGTTTTCTCAGCGGGAGTGATACGCAGTATTTT

clone_size: -
d_call: -
v_call: TRBV11-2
j_call: TRBJ2-7
cdr3_aa: CASSLAAPTYEQYF
cdr3_nt: TGTGCCAGCAGCTTAGCGGCCCCTACCTACGAGCAGTACTTC

clone_size: -
d_call: -
v_call: TRBV11-3
j_call: TRBJ1-1
cdr3_aa: CASSYPHSDKMNTEAFF
cdr3_nt: TGTGCCAGCAGCTACCCCCACAGCGACAAAATGAACACTGAAGCTTTCTTT

clone_size: many
d_call: -
v_call: TRBV20-1
j_call: TRBJ2-1
cdr3_aa: CSARGGSWDYNEQFF
cdr3_nt: TGCAGTGCCAGGGGAGGGAGCTGGGACTACAATGAGCAGTTCTTC

clone_size: many
d_call: -
v_call: TRBV6-1
j_call: TRBJ2-4
cdr3_aa: CASSDQVLPGAKNIQYF
cdr3_nt: TGTGCCAGCAGTGATCAGGTCCTCCCGGGGGCCAAAAACATTCAGTACTTC

clone_size: few
d_call: -
v_call: TRBV28
j_call: TRBJ1-4
cdr3_aa: CASTPPRGKLFF
cdr3_nt: TGTGCCAGCACCCCACCCCGGGGGAAACTGTTTTTT

clone_size: many
d_call: TRBD2
v_call: TRBV6-2/TRBV6-3
j_call: TRBJ2-7
cdr3_aa: CASSYLTSGRAYEQYF
cdr3_nt: TGTGCCAGCAGTTACTTGACTAGCGGGCGAGCCTACGAGCAGTACTTC